Included here is one TCR beta chain sequence, with context. The antigen it recognizes is unknown. Per-nucleotide qualities are absent, and no much larger clonotype sits a single base away. The germline V gene sets CDR1 to ENHRY and CDR2 to SYGVKD. The germline V end is reduced by 6 bases and the J end by 3 bases; junction bases left unmatched: 4. From its cysteine to its phenylalanine, the CDR3 spans 14 amino acids. Only the CDR3 DNA is retained, 42 bases long and in frame from the first base. TCRbeta CDR3 regions were amplified from genomic DNA using the immunoSEQ Assay, a bias-controlled multiplex PCR. The paper's processing steps were these. The number of nucleated cells in each sample was estimated by amplification of reference gene primers within the assay. Sequence reads were collapsed and filtered to measure the absolute abundance of every unique TCRbeta CDR3 rearrangement. For each sample, productive Simpson clonality was calculated by taking the square root of Simpson's diversity index across productive rearrangements. In its TCRdb copy, this immuneACCESS table keeps in-frame sequences only and misses some clones. Where compared with another copy, unresolved V genes explain less than half of these, and the others have no known cause. Clonal size and the V and J genes are those of that table, whereas D and trimming came from the DNA. The sample table records 150,000 or so clones; just under 85% of these occur just once. Of the sample, approximately 30% is held by the ten largest clones.

The source of the sample is a study of blood T cell repertoires in COVID-19 (dated by TCRdb to about 2020). Regarding the complete study: The collaborator samples originated in the United States, Italy and Spain and spanned the acute and convalescent phases of COVID-19. The material from the prospective study consisted of cDNA or gDNA derived from T cells, B-cell-depleted T cells, or PBMCs. The dataset comprised deeply sampled blood TCRbeta repertoires from subjects exposed to, actively infected with, or recovered from COVID-19. The repertoires were released in a freely available public database intended as a resource for research on the immune response to SARS-CoV-2. The samples were drawn from two sources: the first 160 participants of the ongoing ImmuneRACE study, and 1,254 subjects contributed by 6 global collaborators. Nearly every sample came with metadata listing a de-identified subject ID, COVID-19 status, age in years and sex. Where HLA class I and class II types were available, the types were taken from metadata supplied by the sample provider, not from assay-based typing.

Broad study findings and their caveats: Clinical and demographic metadata were provided uncurated, with the amount varying by source and participant.

Collaborating institutions collected whole blood in K2EDTA tubes following their own protocols. For TCRbeta analysis, collaborators shipped samples as frozen whole blood, isolated PBMCs, or DNA extracted from either of those sample types. The chain employs TRBV10-3 and TRBJ1-5; TRBD1 agrees with 8 junctional bases. Input material: peripheral blood. The receptor's source is an older woman with acute or convalescent COVID-19. In nucleotide form, the sequence is TGTGCCATCAGGGCGACAGGGGACAATCAGCCCCAGCATTTT. This translates into CAIRATGDNQPQHF.